This T cell receptor (beta chain) comes out of a study of T cell responses to AZD1222 COVID-19 vaccine. Overall study findings and caveats: Among the donors, most were white British and more were female, and clonal diversity was possibly underestimated. Nearly half of spike-specific TCRs reportedly target variant regions that are unmutated in the B.1.351 and B.1.1.7 variants.

Repertoires were generated with immunoSEQ multiplex PCR, while TCRdb's copy carries only in-frame clones and drops some. This sample carries 95,000 to 100,000 clones, around 87% of them seen once, and the ten largest clones take about 9.4%. The CDR3 runs 14 residues. Trimming stripped 4 bases from V and 0 bases from J, with 9 bases between. Germline V gene sequence: CDR1 MDHEN, CDR2 SYDVKM. In the case of this clone: Its antigen is as yet unknown.

The TCR comes from an adult who received the AZD1222 COVID-19 vaccine. V is TRBV28 and J is TRBJ1-2; D unresolved. Material: peripheral blood, obtained 28 days after the second AZD1222 dose. CDR3 in DNA: TGTGCCAGCAGTTCCACAGTAACTAACTATGGCTACACCTTC. Encoded protein: CASSSTVTNYGYTF.